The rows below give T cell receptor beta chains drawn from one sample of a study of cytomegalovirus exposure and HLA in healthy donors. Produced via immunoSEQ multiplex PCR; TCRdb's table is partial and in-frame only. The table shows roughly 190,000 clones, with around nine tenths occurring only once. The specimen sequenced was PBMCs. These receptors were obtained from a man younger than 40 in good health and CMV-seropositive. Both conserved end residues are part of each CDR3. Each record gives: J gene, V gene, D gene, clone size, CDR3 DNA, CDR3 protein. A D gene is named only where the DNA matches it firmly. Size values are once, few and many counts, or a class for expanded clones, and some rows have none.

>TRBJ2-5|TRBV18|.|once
TGTGCCAGCTCACTTGGTGTCAAAGAGACCCAGTACTTC
CASSLGVKETQYF
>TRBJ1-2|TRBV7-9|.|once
TGTGCCAGCAGCTTTGGCCTCTATGGCTACACCTTC
CASSFGLYGYTF
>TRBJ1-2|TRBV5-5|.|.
TGTGCCAGCAGCCAGGAACGGCCGTCCGGCTACACCTTC
CASSQERPSGYTF
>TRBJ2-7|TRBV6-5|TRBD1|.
TGTGCCAGCAGTTACTCGGACAGGGGCTACGAGCAGTACTTC
CASSYSDRGYEQYF
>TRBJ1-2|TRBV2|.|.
TGTGCCAGCAATCGGGCCGGGACCGCTACTAACTATGGCTACACCTTC
CASNRAGTATNYGYTF
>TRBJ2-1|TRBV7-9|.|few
TGTGCCAGCAGCCTCTTTGAGGTGGTCAATGAGCAGTTCTTC
CASSLFEVVNEQFF
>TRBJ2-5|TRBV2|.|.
TGTGCCAGCACCCTAGGGGGGACCCAGTACTTC
CASTLGGTQYF
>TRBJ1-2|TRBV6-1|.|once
TGTGCCAGCAGCGGAGGGGTGGTCTCTAACTATGGCTACACCTTC
CASSGGVVSNYGYTF
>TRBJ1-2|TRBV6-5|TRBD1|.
TGTGCCAGCAGTTACGGAGGGACAGGCGGCGGCTACACCTTC
CASSYGGTGGGYTF
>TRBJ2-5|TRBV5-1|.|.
TGCGCCAGCAGCTCGGGGGAACAGTATGAGACCCAGTACTTC
CASSSGEQYETQYF
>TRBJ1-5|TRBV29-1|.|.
TGCAGCACCTCTTCCGGGAGAGGCGATCAGCCCCAGCATTTT
CSTSSGRGDQPQHF
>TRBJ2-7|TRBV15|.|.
TGTGCCACCAGCAGGGACAAAATAGCCTACGAGCAGTACTTC
CATSRDKIAYEQYF
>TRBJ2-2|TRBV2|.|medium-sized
TGTGCCAGCAGTGATGGCAGGGTTGCCCCCGGGGAGCTGTTTTTT
CASSDGRVAPGELFF
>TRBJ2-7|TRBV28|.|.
TGTGCCAGCAGTTTACCCGGGACCCTGGGCTACGAGCAGTACTTC
CASSLPGTLGYEQYF
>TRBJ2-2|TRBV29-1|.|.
TGCAGCGTTGTGGGACTGGGCACCGGGGAGCTGTTTTTT
CSVVGLGTGELFF
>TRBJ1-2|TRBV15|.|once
TGTGCCACCAGCATCGCTCGACAGGCGAACTATGGCTACACCTTC
CATSIARQANYGYTF
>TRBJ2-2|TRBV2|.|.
TGTGCCAGCAGTGAAGAGGGAGTCAATACCGGGGAGCTGTTTTTT
CASSEEGVNTGELFF
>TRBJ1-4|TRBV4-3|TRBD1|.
TGCGCCAGCAGCCAAGGCCACAGGGGGCGATTAAGCCTTGCAACTAATGAAAAACTGTTTTTT
CASSQGHRGRLSLATNEKLFF
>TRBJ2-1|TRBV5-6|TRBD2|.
TGTGCCAGCAGCCGGACTAGCGGGAGTGAAAGCTCCTACAATGAGCAGTTCTTC
CASSRTSGSESSYNEQFF
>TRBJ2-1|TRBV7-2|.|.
TGTGCCAGCAGCTTAGGTTACCAGAGCTCCTACAATGAGCAGTTCTTC
CASSLGYQSSYNEQFF
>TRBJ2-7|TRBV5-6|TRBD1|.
TGTGCCAGCAGCTCCAAAGGGGGCAGCGAGCAGTACTTC
CASSSKGGSEQYF
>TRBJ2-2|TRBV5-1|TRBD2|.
TGCGCCAGCAGCTTGTCCCGGACTAGCGGGGGGGCCACCGGGGAGCTGTTTTTT
CASSLSRTSGGATGELFF
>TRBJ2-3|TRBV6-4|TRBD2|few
TGTGCCAGCAGTGAGGCTAGCGGGGGAATGGATACGCAGTATTTT
CASSEASGGMDTQYF
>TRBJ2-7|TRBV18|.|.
TGTGCCAGCTCACCAGACAGCTACGAGCAGTACTTC
CASSPDSYEQYF
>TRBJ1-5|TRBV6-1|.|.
TGTGCCAGCAGTGCCCATAGCAATCAGCCCCAGCATTTT
CASSAHSNQPQHF
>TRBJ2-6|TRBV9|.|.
TGTGCCAGCAGCGTAGGGTACTCTGGGGCCAACGTCCTGACTTTC
CASSVGYSGANVLTF
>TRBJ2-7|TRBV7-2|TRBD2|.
TGTGCCAGCAGCGCCTCTAGCGGGAGATGGGGCGACGAGCAGTACTTC
CASSASSGRWGDEQYF
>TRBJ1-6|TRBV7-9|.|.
TGTGCCAGCAGCTTAGTCGGGCAGGGCTCACCCCTCCACTTT
CASSLVGQGSPLHF
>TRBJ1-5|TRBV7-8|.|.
TGTGCCAGCAGCTTAGGGGATTATAGCAATCAGCCCCAGCATTTT
CASSLGDYSNQPQHF
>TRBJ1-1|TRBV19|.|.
TGTGCCAGTAGTATGATGTCAGGGTCGTTAACTGAAGCTTTCTTT
CASSMMSGSLTEAFF
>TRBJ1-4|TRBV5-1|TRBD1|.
TGCGCCAGCAGCTTGACAGGGGGATACACAACTAATGAAAAACTGTTTTTT
CASSLTGGYTTNEKLFF
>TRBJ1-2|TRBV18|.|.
TGTGCCAGCTCACCGGCCTCAGGGGATGGCTACACCTTC
CASSPASGDGYTF
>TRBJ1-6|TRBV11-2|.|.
TGTGCCAGCAGCCGGCACGGGAGCTCCTATAATTCACCCCTCCACTTT
CASSRHGSSYNSPLHF
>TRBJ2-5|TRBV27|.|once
TGTGCCAGCAGTGGGATTGGGGGAGCGGCTCAAGAGACCCAGTACTTC
CASSGIGGAAQETQYF
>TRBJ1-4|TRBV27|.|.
TGTGCCAGCACCCTACTCCCCGTTAGGGGGGAAAAACTGTTTTTT
CASTLLPVRGEKLFF
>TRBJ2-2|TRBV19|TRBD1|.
TGTGCCAGTAGTACAACTAAACAGGGGGCGGACACCGGGGAGCTGTTTTTT
CASSTTKQGADTGELFF
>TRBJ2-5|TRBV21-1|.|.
.
CASSKVGTGTETQYF
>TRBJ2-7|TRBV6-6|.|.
TGTGCCAGCAGTTTCTCCTACGAGCAGTACTTC
CASSFSYEQYF
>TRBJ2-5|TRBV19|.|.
TGTTCCGCTGGACCACCGGAGACCCAGTACTTC
CSAGPPETQYF
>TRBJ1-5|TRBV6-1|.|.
TGTGCCAGCAGTGGAATCGGTACAGGGTTGAATCAGCCCCAGCATTTT
CASSGIGTGLNQPQHF
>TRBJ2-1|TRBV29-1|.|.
TGCAGCGTTGGGGATCTGGATGAGCAGTTCTTC
CSVGDLDEQFF
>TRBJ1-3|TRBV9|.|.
TGTGCCAGCAGCGTAGCTACAGCAGGAAACACCATATATTTT
CASSVATAGNTIYF
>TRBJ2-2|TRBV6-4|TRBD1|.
TGTGCCAGCAGTACGGATACAGGGGTCAACACCGGGGAGCTGTTTTTT
CASSTDTGVNTGELFF
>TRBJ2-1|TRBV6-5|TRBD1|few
TGTGCCAGCAGTTCGACAGGGGATGAGCAGTTCTTC
CASSSTGDEQFF
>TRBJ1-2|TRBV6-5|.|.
TGTGCCAGCAGTTACTCAGCACAGGGTCGCTATGGCTACACCTTC
CASSYSAQGRYGYTF
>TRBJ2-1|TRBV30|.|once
TGTGCCTGGAGGTACCGGGGCAGCTCCTACAATGAGCAGTTCTTC
CAWRYRGSSYNEQFF
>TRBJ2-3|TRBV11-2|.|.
TGTGCCAGCAGCACCAGGGTTCCCACAGATACGCAGTATTTT
CASSTRVPTDTQYF
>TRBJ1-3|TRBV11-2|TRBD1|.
TGTGCCAGCAGCTCCTGGACAGGGCGTAGAAACACCATATATTTT
CASSSWTGRRNTIYF
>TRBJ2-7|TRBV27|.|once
TGTGCCAGCAGTTCCGGGACTTTCATGGGGGAGCAGTACTTC
CASSSGTFMGEQYF
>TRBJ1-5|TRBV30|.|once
TGTGCCTGGAGTACTGGCGGGATTGCAATTGGACAGCCCCAGCATTTT
CAWSTGGIAIGQPQHF
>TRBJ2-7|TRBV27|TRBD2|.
TGTGCCAGCAGGCCCCGGACTAGCGCCTACGAGCAGTACTTC
CASRPRTSAYEQYF
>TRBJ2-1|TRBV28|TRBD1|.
TGTGCCAGCAGTCTGGACAGGGGACCGTACAATGAGCAGTTCTTC
CASSLDRGPYNEQFF
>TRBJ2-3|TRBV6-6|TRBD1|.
TGTGCCAGCAGTGGACAGGGGGACGATACGCAGTATTTT
CASSGQGDDTQYF
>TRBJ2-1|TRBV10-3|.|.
TGTGCCATCAAATCCTCTTTGGATGAGCAGTTCTTC
CAIKSSLDEQFF
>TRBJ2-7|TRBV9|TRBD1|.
TGTGCCAGCAGCGTAGCTGCAGCCCCGGGACAGGGCTCCTACGAGCAGTACTTC
CASSVAAAPGQGSYEQYF